A selection of T cell receptor beta chains follows, all from one sample in a study of CD4 T cells in relation to SARS-CoV-2 and coronaviruses. The protocol was immunoSEQ multiplex PCR, while the TCRdb copy is restricted to in-frame clones and leaves out a portion. The sample has about 37,000 clones, roughly 88% seen once. The sample comprised memory CD4+ T cells from PBMCs. The receptors derive from an adult with COVID-19. Both conserved end residues are part of each CDR3. D genes are given only for firm matches. The size entry is marked missing in some rows and otherwise reads once, few, many or a size class.

d_gene	abundance	v_gene	j_gene	CDR3nt	CDR3aa
TRBD1	NA	TRBV28	TRBJ2-5	TGTGCCAGCAGTTCGCCGGGACAGCCGAGGGAGACCCAGTACTTC	CASSSPGQPRETQYF
TRBD1	NA	TRBV6-1	TRBJ2-5	TGTGCCAGCAGTGAAACCCGGGACAGGGTGGAGACCCAGTACTTC	CASSETRDRVETQYF
NA	NA	TRBV6-1	TRBJ2-5	TGTGCCAGTATGGGCGCGTACCAAGAGACCCAGTACTTC	CASMGAYQETQYF
NA	NA	TRBV6-2/TRBV6-3	TRBJ2-5	TGTGCCAGCAGTTACTCAGGCCAAGAGACCCAGTACTTC	CASSYSGQETQYF
NA	once	TRBV15	TRBJ2-3	TGTGCCACCAGCAGAGATTACCTAAGCCCTGCAGATACGCAGTATTTT	CATSRDYLSPADTQYF
TRBD1	NA	TRBV2	TRBJ1-2	TGTGCCAGCAGTTACAGGGGGTATGGCTACACCTTC	CASSYRGYGYTF
NA	once	TRBV23-1	TRBJ1-6	TGCGCCAGCAGTCAACGGTCCCTTAGGTCCCGAAATTCACCCCTCCACTTT	CASSQRSLRSRNSPLHF
TRBD1	NA	TRBV4-1	TRBJ2-3	TGCGCCAGCAGCCAAGATAGGACAGGGGGTTGGGATACGCAGTATTTT	CASSQDRTGGWDTQYF
NA	NA	TRBV30	TRBJ1-5	TGTGCCTGGAGTTCCCTGGGGGTTAATGGTCAGCCCCAGCATTTT	CAWSSLGVNGQPQHF
TRBD2	NA	TRBV5-4	TRBJ2-1	TGTGCCAGCAGCCCTGGGGGGGCGCGGGGGGGCCAACGGGGCGGTGAGCAGTTCTTC	CASSPGGARGGQRGGEQFF
NA	NA	TRBV10-1	TRBJ2-2	TGCGCCAGCAGTGAAGTACCGGCGGCCGGGGAGCTGTTTTTT	CASSEVPAAGELFF
TRBD1	NA	TRBV27	TRBJ1-5	TGTGCCAGCAGTGCGCGGCCGGGACAGGGGAATCAGCCCCAGCATTTT	CASSARPGQGNQPQHF
NA	NA	TRBV11-3	TRBJ2-7	TGTGCCAGCAGCTTAGGTAGCGGACCTCCGGACGAGCAGTACTTC	CASSLGSGPPDEQYF
TRBD1	once	TRBV18	TRBJ2-5	TGTGCCAGCTCACCGAACAGGGGCTACCAAGAGACCCAGTACTTC	CASSPNRGYQETQYF
NA	NA	TRBV11-3	TRBJ2-2	TGTGCCAGCAGCTTAGAGGGTGACGCGCGGCAGCTGTTTTTT	CASSLEGDARQLFF
TRBD1	NA	TRBV2	TRBJ2-7	TGTGCCAGCAGCGGGACAGGGTTTTTCGAGCAGTACTTC	CASSGTGFFEQYF
NA	once	TRBV7-2	TRBJ2-3	TGTGCCAGCAGCCCTCTAAGAGATACGCAGTATTTT	CASSPLRDTQYF
TRBD2	NA	TRBV19	TRBJ2-5	TGTGCCAGTAGTATGGGGCGGGGGAAAGAGACCCAGTACTTC	CASSMGRGKETQYF
TRBD1	NA	TRBV3-1/TRBV3-2	TRBJ1-5	TGTGCCAGCAGCCAAGATTCGGGGACAGGGTATAGCAATCAGCCCCAGCATTTT	CASSQDSGTGYSNQPQHF
NA	NA	TRBV5-1	TRBJ2-3	TGCGCCAGCAGCTTGTATGTGGCAGATACGCAGTATTTT	CASSLYVADTQYF
NA	NA	TRBV9	TRBJ1-2	TGTGCCAGCAGCCCGTTTGATCGGGCTGGTCACTATGGCTACACCTTC	CASSPFDRAGHYGYTF
NA	few	TRBV18	TRBJ1-5	TGTGCCACTCAGGCGCCCGGGCAGCCCCAGCATTTT	CATQAPGQPQHF
NA	once	TRBV11-1	TRBJ2-2	TGTGCCAGCAGCCCGGGCCCCGGGGAGCTGTTTTTT	CASSPGPGELFF
NA	NA	TRBV6-5	TRBJ1-1	TGTGCCAGCAGTTACTTTCCGGACGGAACGAACACTGAAGCTTTCTTT	CASSYFPDGTNTEAFF
NA	NA	TRBV9	TRBJ1-1	TGTGCCAGCAGCGTTGACATGGGCGACACTGAAGCTTTCTTT	CASSVDMGDTEAFF
TRBD1	NA	TRBV19	TRBJ2-1	TGTGCCACCGTAATGGACAGGGGGAGTTACAATGAGCAGTTCTTC	CATVMDRGSYNEQFF
TRBD1	NA	TRBV2	TRBJ1-2	TGTGCCACTAAGGGACAGGACAACTATGGCTACACCTTC	CATKGQDNYGYTF
TRBD1	NA	TRBV7-7	TRBJ2-1	TGTGCTAGCAGCCAAGGACAGGCTCTGAGCGAGCAGTTCTTC	CASSQGQALSEQFF
NA	few	TRBV18	TRBJ2-2	TGTGCCAGCTCATCGGACAGAAGCACCGGGGAGCTGTTTTTT	CASSSDRSTGELFF
NA	NA	TRBV9	TRBJ2-1	TGTGCCAGCAGCCCACTTTCCTCCTACAATGAGCAGTTCTTC	CASSPLSSYNEQFF
NA	NA	TRBV6-2/TRBV6-3	TRBJ1-2	TGTGCCAGCAGTTACCGGGCACTCGGATCTAACTATGGCTACACCTTC	CASSYRALGSNYGYTF
NA	NA	TRBV29-1	TRBJ2-6	TGCAGCGTGCGCAACAGGGGGGCCAACGTCCTGACTTTC	CSVRNRGANVLTF
NA	NA	TRBV7-9	TRBJ2-3	TGTGCCAGCAGCGCGGACCGACCGGGCACAGATACGCAGTATTTT	CASSADRPGTDTQYF
NA	NA	TRBV7-2	TRBJ2-7	TGTGCCAGCAGCTTAGTAGGTTACGAGCAGTACTTC	CASSLVGYEQYF
NA	NA	TRBV5-8	TRBJ1-3	TGTGCCAGCAGCTTCAGGGGAGTGGGAAACACCATATATTTT	CASSFRGVGNTIYF
NA	NA	TRBV5-6	TRBJ2-4	TGTGCCAGCAGCTTGGAGGGTTATGCCGATGGGGCCAAAAACATTCAGTACTTC	CASSLEGYADGAKNIQYF
NA	NA	TRBV5-4	TRBJ2-3	TGTGCCAGCAGCTTGGCAATCACCCTAAGCACAGATACGCAGTATTTT	CASSLAITLSTDTQYF
TRBD1	once	TRBV7-2	TRBJ1-2	TGTGCCAGCAGTACAGGGGGCTATGGCTACACCTTC	CASSTGGYGYTF
TRBD2	NA	TRBV7-2	TRBJ2-7	TGTGCCAGCAGCACGACTAGCGGGGGTTCCTACGAGCAGTACTTC	CASSTTSGGSYEQYF
NA	NA	TRBV19	TRBJ1-2	TGTGCCAGTAGTATAGATCTGAGGAGAGGCTACACCTTC	CASSIDLRRGYTF
NA	once	TRBV28	TRBJ1-2	TGTGCCAGCACCGTAGACAGAGTAACCTATGGCTACACCTTC	CASTVDRVTYGYTF
NA	NA	TRBV5-1	TRBJ1-1	TGCGCCAGCAGATCCCAGACCGAGAAAGCTTTCTTT	CASRSQTEKAFF
NA	once	TRBV29-1	TRBJ2-7	TGCAGCGTCGCGGGACAGTCCCCCTACGAGCAGTACTTC	CSVAGQSPYEQYF
TRBD2	NA	TRBV5-1	TRBJ2-3	TGCGCCAGCAGCTTGCCTAGCGGGGTTGATACGCAGTATTTT	CASSLPSGVDTQYF
NA	few	TRBV5-1	TRBJ1-1	TGCGCCAGCAGCTTGGCGACGGCGAACACTGAAGCTTTCTTT	CASSLATANTEAFF
NA	NA	TRBV14	TRBJ2-3	TGTGCCAGCAGCCAAGATTTTGGTCTGACAGATACGCAGTATTTT	CASSQDFGLTDTQYF
NA	NA	TRBV11-3	TRBJ2-2	TGTGCCAGCAGCTTAGAGGCGGACACCGGGGAGCTGTTTTTT	CASSLEADTGELFF
NA	NA	TRBV18	TRBJ2-7	TGTGCCAGCTCACCAGGCTTAAACTACGAGCAGTACTTC	CASSPGLNYEQYF
TRBD2	NA	TRBV4-3	TRBJ2-1	TGCGCCAGCAGCAACCAACCGGGACTAACCAATGAGCAGTTCTTC	CASSNQPGLTNEQFF
NA	NA	TRBV25-1	TRBJ2-5	TGTGCCAGCAGTGATACAGGGCGGTGGACCCAGTACTTC	CASSDTGRWTQYF
NA	NA	TRBV7-9	TRBJ2-5	TGTGCCAGCAGCTTAAGCACTCCCAGGGCAGGGGAGACCCAGTACTTC	CASSLSTPRAGETQYF
TRBD2	NA	TRBV3-1/TRBV3-2	TRBJ2-3	TGTGCCAGCAGCCCAATAAAGCGGGGGAGAGATACGCAGTATTTT	CASSPIKRGRDTQYF
TRBD1	NA	TRBV4-1	TRBJ2-7	TGCGCCAGCAGCCACCTGACAGGGGGCGAGTACGAGCAGTACTTC	CASSHLTGGEYEQYF